Each of the 18 T cell receptor beta chains below was sequenced from the same sample in a study of vaccination effects on CD4 cells after COVID-19 (dated 2022 in TCRdb). To identify antigen-specific CD4+ T cell clonotypes by their expansion, the ViraFEST assay first stimulated PBMC with viral peptide pools and then applied TCR sequencing. After approximately eleven days of culture, CD4+ T cells were isolated with the EasySep CD4+ T cell isolation kit. PCR-confirmed SARS-CoV-2 infection had occurred in convalescent patients between March and December 2020, before the Alpha, Beta and Delta variants emerged in the United States. These TCRs are of unknown antigen specificity. The method was the immunoSEQ multiplex PCR assay. In its TCRdb copy, this immuneACCESS table keeps in-frame sequences only and misses some clones. Where compared with another copy, unresolved V genes explain less than half of these, and the others have no known cause. Here the sample has some 22,000 clones; approximately 76% occur a single time. The ten most abundant clones make up roughly 17% of the sample.

The starting material was CD4+ T cells from PBMCs cultured with SARS-CoV-2 spike peptides, obtained before COVID-19 vaccination. The cell subset or site label of this sample denotes: SARS-CoV-2 spike overlapping peptide pool stimulation. These receptors all come from a human donor who had a prior SARS-CoV-2 infection.

This sequence joins TRBV10-3 and TRBJ2-3; D ambiguous. From germline, CDR1 is ENHRY and CDR2 SYGVKD. The CDR3 runs 14 residues. V was shortened by 6 bases and J by 4 bases, with 14 bases between the two germline ends. The CDR3 sequence: CAISHSLGSDTQYF. The CDR3 DNA sequence: TGTGCCATCAGCCATTCCTTAGGTTCAGATACGCAGTATTTT.

This chain joins TRBV7-8 and TRBJ2-1; 10 bases fit TRBD2. With 5 bases clipped from V and 4 bases from J, the junction kept 8 bases outside the gene matches. Germline assignment: CDR1 SGHVS and CDR2 FQNEAQ. The CDR3 spans 16 residues. The CDR3 nucleotides read TGTGCCAGCAGCCTCGTAAGCGGGAGGGAGTACAATGAGCAGTTCTTC. Encoded protein: CASSLVSGREYNEQFF.

This clone was found a few times. The chain couples TRBV11-3 to TRBJ2-1, with TRBD2 matching over 10 bases. Germline-derived CDR1 and CDR2 are SGHNT and YENEEA. J lost 1 base, V lost 5 bases, and 11 bases had no gene match. CDR3 length: 18 residues. The CDR3 region is CASSPYSPSGSSYNEQFF. Written as DNA, the CDR3 is TGTGCCAGCAGCCCCTACTCTCCTAGCGGGAGTTCCTACAATGAGCAGTTCTTC.

V usage is TRBV11-3 and J usage is TRBJ2-1; 12 bases fit TRBD2. From germline, CDR1 is SGHNT and CDR2 YENEEA. The CDR3 totals 17 residues. The junction had 4 bases not matched to a gene; V was cut back by 2 bases and J by 2 bases. Here the CDR3 reads CASSLKTSGSPYNEQFF. The CDR3 nucleotides read TGTGCCAGCAGCTTAAAGACTAGCGGGAGTCCCTACAATGAGCAGTTCTTC.

The chain is built from TRBV24-1 and TRBJ2-1; TRBD2 is a possible D gene (6 bases). V lost 4 bases, J lost 8 bases, and 14 bases lay in between. The germline CDR1 and CDR2 sequences are KGHDR and SFDVKD. The CDR3 totals 14 residues. The CDR3 here is CATSDLTSRDEQFF. Written as DNA, the CDR3 is TGTGCCACCAGTGACTTGACTAGTCGTGATGAGCAGTTCTTC.

This chain connects TRBV2 to TRBJ2-2; weak D call: TRBD1 (5 bases). The CDR3 has 12 amino acids. Germline V lookup: CDR1 SNHLY, CDR2 FYNNEI. Trimming stripped 7 bases from V and 8 bases from J, with 11 bases between. CDR3 DNA: TGTGCCAGCAATTTCGGACAAGGGGAGCTGTTTTTT. Amino acids: CASNFGQGELFF. The full variable domain, completed using reference TRBV2 and TRBJ2-2, is EPEVTQTPSHQVTQMGQEVILRCVPISNHLYFYWYRQILGQKVEFLVSFYNNEISEKSEIFDDQFSVERPDGSNFTLKIRSTKLEDSAMYFCASNFGQGELFFGEGSRLTVL.

The rearrangement joins TRBV5-1 to TRBJ2-1; the D is unclear. The CDR3 sequence is 14 residues long. Trimming left V 7 bases short and J 0 bases short, with 11 bases between. The germline CDR1 and CDR2 sequences are SGHRS and YFSETQ. The CDR3 sequence is CASCDQSSYNEQFF. CDR3 bases: TGCGCCAGCTGCGATCAAAGCTCCTACAATGAGCAGTTCTTC.

V and J are TRBV6-6 and TRBJ2-3; TRBD1 aligns across 9 bases. Per the germline V gene, CDR1 is MNHNY and CDR2 is SVGAGI (reference sequence). V lost 6 bases, J lost 3 bases, and 10 bases stayed unmatched. The CDR3 contains 16 residues. This chain's CDR3 is CASSRTDRGGTDTQYF. DNA for the CDR3: TGTGCCAGCAGCCGAACAGACAGGGGGGGGACAGATACGCAGTATTTT.

The V and J genes are TRBV11-1 and TRBJ2-7; 7 positions match TRBD2. The CDR3 runs to 16 residues. Germline CDR1 is SGHAT and CDR2 is FQDESV (reference sequence). Trimming at V came to 5 bases and at J to 5 bases, leaving 15 bases not matched to a gene. CDR3 residues: CASSKYRDYQWDEQYF. In DNA form, the CDR3 reads TGTGCCAGCAGCAAATACCGGGACTACCAGTGGGACGAGCAGTACTTC. Looking up the rest from reference TRBV11-1 and TRBJ2-7 gives the full variable domain: EAEVAQSPRYKITEKSQAVAFWCDPISGHATLYWYRQILGQGPELLVQFQDESVVDDSQLPKDRFSAERLKGVDSTLKIQPAELGDSAMYLCASSKYRDYQWDEQYFGPGTRLTVT.

Only a few counts were recorded for this clone. The genes are TRBV7-9 and TRBJ1-1; D possibly corresponds to TRBD1 (5 bases). The CDR3 is 12 amino acids. The V gene lost 5 bases and the J gene lost 7 bases, with 11 bases spanning the gap. In germline, CDR1 is SEHNR, CDR2 FQNEAQ (reference sequence). Here the CDR3 reads CASSRNRIEAFF. The DNA of the CDR3 is TGTGCCAGCAGCAGGAACAGGATTGAAGCTTTCTTT.

This chain joins TRBV10-3 and TRBJ2-5, with TRBD1 matching over 8 bases. Unmatched junction bases numbered 14, after V lost 6 bases and J lost 5 bases. Germline V gene data show CDR1 as ENHRY and CDR2 as SYGVKD. CDR3 length equals 16 residues. The CDR3 DNA is TGTGCCATCAGAAAGACAGGGGCAGGATCTGTGGAGACCCAGTACTTC. Residues: CAIRKTGAGSVETQYF.

The rearrangement joins TRBV15 to TRBJ2-3, with 7 nucleotides matching TRBD1. This CDR3 has 14 residues. The ends lost 9 bases at V and 2 bases at J; junction bases unmatched: 8. Germline V lookup: CDR1 LNHNV, CDR2 YYDKDF (reference sequence). CDR3 region: CATKRGQNTDTQYF. For the CDR3, the DNA is TGTGCCACAAAAAGGGGACAGAACACAGATACGCAGTATTTT.

The chain couples TRBV29-1 to TRBJ1-2; 9 bases line up with TRBD1. The CDR3 totals 15 residues. V shed 1 base, J shed 4 bases, and the junction held 7 bases outside the gene matches. The germline V gene has CDR1 SQVTM and CDR2 ANQGSEA. DNA for the CDR3: TGCAGCGTTGAAGGCAAAGGGACAGGGACCTATGGCTACACCTTC. As protein: CSVEGKGTGTYGYTF.

This clone was counted only a few times. The genes are TRBV11-3 and TRBJ1-6, with D perhaps matching TRBD1 (5 bases). Germline V gene lookup returns CDR1 SGHNT and CDR2 YENEEA. The CDR3 extends over 13 amino acids. Trimming shortened V by 2 bases and J by 10 bases, and 9 bases separated the two germline ends. CDR3 region: CASSLTRGSPLHF. Written as DNA, the CDR3 is TGTGCCAGCAGCTTAACGAGGGGATCACCCCTCCACTTT.

The sample holds one count of this clone. The rearrangement links TRBV7-3 to TRBJ2-1; TRBD2 matches 8 bases. Trimming removed 8 bases from V and 9 bases from J; junction bases left unmatched: 15. The germline V gene encodes CDR1 SGHTA and CDR2 FQGTGA. The CDR3 covers 15 residues. CDR3 coding DNA: TGTGCCAGCGCGAAACTAGCGGAAGGCAAACTTGAGCAGTTCTTC. Translated, it gives CASAKLAEGKLEQFF.

The J gene is TRBJ2-5, the V gene TRBV6-5; a possible D gene is TRBD1 (6 bases). Trimming removed 5 bases at V and 3 bases at J, with 10 bases between. Germline V CDR1 and CDR2: MNHEY, SVGAGI. The CDR3 runs to 13 residues. The CDR3 nucleotides read TGTGCCAGCAGTCACCGGGACAAAGAGACCCAGTACTTC. Its protein is CASSHRDKETQYF.

This CDR3 is CASRAQGSNTEAFF. The CDR3 DNA follows: TGCGCCAGCAGGGCGCAGGGCTCGAACACTGAAGCTTTCTTT. This chain links TRBV5-1 with TRBJ1-1; D is perhaps TRBD1 (5 bases). The CDR3 is 14 amino acids. Germline CDR1 reads SGHRS; CDR2 reads YFSETQ. The V end was cut by 5 bases, the J end by 1 base, with 12 bases between.

This chain uses TRBV5-1 with TRBJ2-7; TRBD2 aligns across 9 bases. Germline V gene data show CDR1 as SGHRS and CDR2 as YFSETQ. Trimming removed 0 bases from V and 2 bases from J; junction bases left unmatched: 3. The CDR3 spans 15 residues. The CDR3 DNA reads as TGCGCCAGCAGCTTGGCCAGCGGGGGGACCTACGAGCAGTACTTC. Translating gives CASSLASGGTYEQYF.